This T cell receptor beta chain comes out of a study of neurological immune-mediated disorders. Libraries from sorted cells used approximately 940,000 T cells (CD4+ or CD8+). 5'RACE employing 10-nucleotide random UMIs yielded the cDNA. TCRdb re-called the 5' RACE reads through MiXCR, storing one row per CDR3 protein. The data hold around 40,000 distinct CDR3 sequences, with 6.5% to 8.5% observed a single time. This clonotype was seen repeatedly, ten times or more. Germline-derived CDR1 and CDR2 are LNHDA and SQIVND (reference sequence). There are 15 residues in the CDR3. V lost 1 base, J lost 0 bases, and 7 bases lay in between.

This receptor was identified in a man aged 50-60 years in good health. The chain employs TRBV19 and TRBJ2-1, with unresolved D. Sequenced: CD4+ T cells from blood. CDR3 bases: TGTGCCAGTAGTATAGCGGCGGCCTCCTACAATGAGCAGTTCTTC. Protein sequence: CASSIAAASYNEQFF.